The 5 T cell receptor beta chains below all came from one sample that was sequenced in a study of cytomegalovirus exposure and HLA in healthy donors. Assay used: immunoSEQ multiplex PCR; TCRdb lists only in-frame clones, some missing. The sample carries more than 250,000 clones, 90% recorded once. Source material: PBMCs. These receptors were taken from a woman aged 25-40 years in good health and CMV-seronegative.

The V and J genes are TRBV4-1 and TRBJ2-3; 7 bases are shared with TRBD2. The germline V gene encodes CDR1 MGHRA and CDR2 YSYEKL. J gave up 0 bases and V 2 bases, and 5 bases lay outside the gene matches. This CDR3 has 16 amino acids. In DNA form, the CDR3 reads TGCGCCAGCAGCCAAACACTAGCGCCCAGCACAGATACGCAGTATTTT. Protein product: CASSQTLAPSTDTQYF.

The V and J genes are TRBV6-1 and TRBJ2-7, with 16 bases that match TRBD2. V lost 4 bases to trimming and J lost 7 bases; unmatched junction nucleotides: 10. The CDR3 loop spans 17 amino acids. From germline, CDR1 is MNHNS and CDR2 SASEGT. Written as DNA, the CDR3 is TGTGCCAGCAGTGGACCCTCCGGGACTAGCGGGAGGGGAGAGCAGTACTTC. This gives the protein CASSGPSGTSGRGEQYF.

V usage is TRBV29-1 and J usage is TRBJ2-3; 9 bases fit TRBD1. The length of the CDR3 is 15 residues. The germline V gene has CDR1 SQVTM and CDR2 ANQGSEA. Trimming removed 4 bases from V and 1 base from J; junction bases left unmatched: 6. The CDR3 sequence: CSVAGDRAGTDTQYF. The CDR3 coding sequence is TGCAGCGTTGCCGGGGACAGGGCGGGCACAGATACGCAGTATTTT.

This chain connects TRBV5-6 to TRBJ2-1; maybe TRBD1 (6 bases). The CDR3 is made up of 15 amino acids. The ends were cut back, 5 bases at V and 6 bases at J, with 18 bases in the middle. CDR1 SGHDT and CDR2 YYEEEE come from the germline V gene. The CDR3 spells CASSFGGLAVNEQFF. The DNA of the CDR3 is TGTGCCAGCAGTTTTGGGGGCCTAGCTGTCAATGAGCAGTTCTTC.

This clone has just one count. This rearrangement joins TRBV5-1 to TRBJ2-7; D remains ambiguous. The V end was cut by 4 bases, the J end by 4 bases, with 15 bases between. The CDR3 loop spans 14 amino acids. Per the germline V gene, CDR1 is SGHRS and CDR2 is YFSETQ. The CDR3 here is CASSPLRAEYEQYF. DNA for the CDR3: TGCGCCAGCAGCCCACTCCGCGCTGAGTACGAGCAGTACTTC.